The next 11 T cell receptor beta chains were all read from a single sample in a study of beta chain features in type 1 diabetes. The entirety of the isolated RNA underwent reverse transcription, so expressed TCRB transcripts were sequenced. TCRdb's copy holds only in-frame clones and misses some; the assay was immunoSEQ multiplex PCR. Of approximately 170,000 clones detected, 7.5% to 9.5% appear once; the ten largest clones hold 2% to 2.5%. Sequencing input: central memory CD4+ T cells from blood. The receptor set was obtained from a woman between 18 and 30 years old in good health.

The V call is TRBV5-1, the J call TRBJ1-1, with D uncertain. The CDR3 is 13 residues long. Trimming shortened V by 4 bases and J by 0 bases, and 7 bases separated the two germline ends. From germline, CDR1 is SGHRS and CDR2 YFSETQ. The CDR3 nucleotides read TGCGCCAGCAGCGCGGGAATGAACACTGAAGCTTTCTTT. The encoded protein is CASSAGMNTEAFF.

In its sample, this clone was seen a few times. This chain connects TRBV11-2 to TRBJ2-3; D is possibly TRBD2 (6 bases). Per germline, CDR1 SGHAT and CDR2 FQNNGV. V dropped 6 bases and J dropped 0 bases, with 16 bases sitting between them. CDR3 length equals 16 residues. The CDR3 is CASSRSAGTSTDTQYF. The DNA for the CDR3 is TGTGCCAGCAGTCGATCGGCAGGGACTAGCACAGATACGCAGTATTTT.

In this sample, this clone turned up a few times. This chain joins TRBV21-1 and TRBJ1-1; no check of the table's D call, TRBD1, against the DNA was made. TRBV21-1 is shown as a pseudogene. This CDR3 comprises 14 residues. CDR3 coding DNA: TGTGCCAGCAGCAAACGGCCAGGGGGCACTGAAGCTTTCTTT. This encodes CASSKRPGGTEAFF.

This clone was seen a few times. This chain uses TRBV9 with TRBJ2-5; 8 positions agree with TRBD2. V shed 2 bases, J shed 4 bases, and the junction held 10 bases outside the gene matches. The germline V gene has CDR1 SGDLS and CDR2 YYNGEE. The length of the CDR3 is 16 residues. The CDR3 sequence is CASSVSNGGARETQYF. The CDR3 nucleotides read TGTGCCAGCAGCGTTTCAAACGGGGGGGCTCGAGAGACCCAGTACTTC.

This clone was seen a few times. The chain is built from TRBV2 and TRBJ2-7; D is possibly TRBD1 (5 bases). The CDR3 spans 11 residues. Germline CDR1 and CDR2: SNHLY and FYNNEI. Trimming took 9 bases from V and 3 from J, leaving 9 bases between them. Here the CDR3 reads CARGQGYEQYF. In DNA form, the CDR3 reads TGTGCCAGGGGGCAGGGCTACGAGCAGTACTTC.

This clone was seen more than once but under ten times. The gene calls are TRBV6-1 and TRBJ2-1, with D maybe TRBD2 (6 bases). V was shortened by 3 bases and J by 9 bases, with 15 bases between the two germline ends. The CDR3 sequence is 14 residues long. Germline values: CDR1 MNHNS, CDR2 SASEGT. The CDR3 DNA reads as TGTGCCAGCAGTGACTCCGGGGGTATCGGTGAGCAGTTCTTC. Translated, it gives CASSDSGGIGEQFF.

This clone was counted between two and nine times. This sequence joins TRBV29-1 and TRBJ1-2; perhaps TRBD1 as D (6 bases). Trimming took off 4 bases at V and 7 bases at J, with 13 bases between the two ends. The CDR3 consists of 12 residues. Germline loops: CDR1 SQVTM, CDR2 ANQGSEA. This chain's CDR3 is CSVGVGAGGYTF. The DNA of the CDR3 is TGCAGCGTTGGTGTGGGGGCCGGTGGCTACACCTTC.

This clone was observed a handful of times. The DNA of the CDR3 is TGTGCCAGTGGCAACAATGAGCAGTTCTTC. This sequence encodes CASGNNEQFF. The genes are TRBV19 and TRBJ2-1; no definite D call. V lost 8 bases and J lost 5, with 4 bases in between. The CDR3 runs to 10 residues. The germline V gene encodes CDR1 LNHDA and CDR2 SQIVND (reference sequence).

J is TRBJ1-2 and V is TRBV5-6; 7 nucleotides match TRBD1. The J segment lost 4 bases and the V segment lost 1 base, leaving 7 bases of the junction unmatched. The CDR3 has 15 residues. The germline gives CDR1 SGHDT, CDR2 YYEEEE. CDR3 in amino acids: CASSLMGQIFYGYTF. In DNA form, the CDR3 reads TGTGCCAGCAGCTTGATGGGACAGATTTTCTATGGCTACACCTTC.

This clone showed up just a few times. The chain uses TRBV29-1 and TRBJ2-1; TRBD2 aligns across 11 bases. CDR1 and CDR2 from the germline V gene are SQVTM and ANQGSEA. V shed 5 bases and J 7 bases; nucleotides not matched to a gene: 4. The CDR3 runs to 13 residues. CDR3 sequence reads: CSVLTSGTNEQFF. The CDR3 bases are TGCAGCGTTTTGACTAGCGGGACAAATGAGCAGTTCTTC.

This clone was seen only a few times. The chain is built from TRBV28 and TRBJ2-3, with D perhaps TRBD1 (6 bases). Germline CDR1 and CDR2: MDHEN and SYDVKM. The CDR3 is 15 residues long. With 7 bases removed from V and 1 base from J, the gap between germline ends came to 15 bases. The CDR3 nucleotides read TGTGCCAGCACTCCTACACCAGGGGGCACAGATACGCAGTATTTT. Protein product: CASTPTPGGTDTQYF.